This is a list of T cell receptor beta chains from one sample in a study of blood T cells in healthy people across ages. A single record per CDR3 protein comes from TCRdb applying MiXCR to the 5' RACE reads. The sample has approximately 320,000 distinct CDR3 sequences, 27% seen once. Sequencing was done on a sample of blood. The receptors originated from a woman aged 70-85 years in good health. CDR3s include the opening cysteine and the closing phenylalanine or tryptophan. D genes are given only for firm matches. The size field is filled for only some rows; it gives once, few, many or a size class.

v_gene	len	j_gene	d_gene	abundance	CDR3aa	CDR3nt
TRBV7-9	13	TRBJ1-1	.	many	CASSLQDSGEAFF	TGTGCCAGCAGCTTGCAGGACAGCGGGGAAGCTTTCTTT
TRBV5-5	14	TRBJ2-5	TRBD2	.	CASSSGRFQETQYF	TGTGCCAGCAGCTCCGGGAGGTTCCAAGAGACCCAGTACTTC
TRBV4-2	15	TRBJ2-1	.	few	CASSQDWGPRNEQFF	TGTGCCAGCAGCCAAGATTGGGGGCCGAGGAATGAGCAGTTCTTC
TRBV20-1	12	TRBJ1-2	.	.	CSAHTANYGYTF	TGCAGTGCGCACACAGCTAACTATGGCTACACCTTC
TRBV10-3	16	TRBJ2-5	.	.	CAISEGRGFGQETQYF	TGTGCCATCAGTGAGGGCCGAGGGTTTGGGCAAGAGACCCAGTACTTC
TRBV20-1	17	TRBJ2-1	TRBD2	.	CSLLAGGPGFSYNEQFF	TGCAGTCTTCTAGCGGGAGGGCCGGGTTTCTCCTACAATGAGCAGTTCTTC
TRBV28	14	TRBJ2-5	TRBD1	many	CASRSPAEDRYYRF	TGTGCCAGCCGAAGCCCCGCCGAGGACAGGTACTATCGTTTC
TRBV28	12	TRBJ1-4	.	few	CASKALREKLFF	TGTGCCAGCAAGGCCCTTCGGGAAAAACTGTTTTTT
TRBV6-1	13	TRBJ2-4	TRBD1	.	CASSRGQTDIQYF	TGTGCCAGCAGTAGGGGGCAAACGGACATTCAGTACTTC
TRBV20-1	16	TRBJ2-1	.	.	CSARDWRLGSYNEQFF	TGCAGTGCTAGAGATTGGCGCCTCGGCTCCTACAATGAGCAGTTCTTC
TRBV7-2	14	TRBJ2-3	.	.	CASSLVLPRDTQYF	TGTGCCAGCAGCTTAGTTCTGCCCAGAGATACGCAGTATTTT
TRBV5-4	16	TRBJ2-5	.	.	CASSTGGGPVGETQYF	TGTGCCAGCAGCACCGGGGGTGGACCAGTAGGGGAGACCCAGTACTTC
TRBV5-1	15	TRBJ2-5	TRBD1	.	CASSSRTGGSETQYF	TGCGCCAGCAGCTCTCGGACAGGGGGATCAGAGACCCAGTACTTC
TRBV6-1	15	TRBJ1-6	.	.	CASSEAQGWNSPLHF	TGTGCCAGCAGTGAAGCTCAGGGGTGGAATTCACCCCTCCACTTT
TRBV29-1	16	TRBJ2-7	.	few	CSVEFAGPRSSYEQYF	TGCAGCGTTGAATTCGCGGGACCCAGGAGCTCCTACGAGCAGTACTTC
TRBV7-9	16	TRBJ2-7	TRBD2	.	CASSLGVGLVGREQYF	TGTGCCAGCAGCTTAGGGGTCGGACTAGTGGGGCGCGAGCAGTACTTC
TRBV12-3/TRBV12-4	15	TRBJ1-1	.	many	CASRSGRRGDTEAFF	TGTGCCAGCAGGTCCGGGCGGCGTGGTGACACTGAAGCTTTCTTT
TRBV6-2/TRBV6-3	15	TRBJ2-1	TRBD1	.	CASSPMFVTGYEQFF	TGTGCCAGCAGTCCCATGTTCGTGACAGGGTATGAGCAGTTCTTC
TRBV5-1	15	TRBJ1-1	.	.	CASSSQTGLYTEAFF	TGCGCCAGCAGCTCCCAAACAGGTTTGTACACTGAAGCTTTCTTT
TRBV14	14	TRBJ2-1	.	.	CASSQPQALGEQFF	TGTGCCAGCAGCCAACCCCAGGCCCTGGGTGAGCAGTTCTTC
TRBV18	15	TRBJ2-2	.	few	CASTLTATNTGELFF	TGTGCCAGCACACTGACAGCCACGAACACCGGGGAGCTGTTTTTT
TRBV12-3/TRBV12-4	13	TRBJ2-7	TRBD2	.	CASSFGTSYEQYF	TGTGCCAGCAGTTTTGGGACTAGTTACGAGCAGTACTTC
TRBV7-9	12	TRBJ2-7	.	.	CASTLHGREQYF	TGTGCCAGCACCCTTCACGGACGTGAGCAGTACTTC
TRBV7-6	14	TRBJ1-1	.	.	CASSRPWGNTEAFF	TGTGCCAGCAGCCGACCGTGGGGGAACACTGAAGCTTTCTTT